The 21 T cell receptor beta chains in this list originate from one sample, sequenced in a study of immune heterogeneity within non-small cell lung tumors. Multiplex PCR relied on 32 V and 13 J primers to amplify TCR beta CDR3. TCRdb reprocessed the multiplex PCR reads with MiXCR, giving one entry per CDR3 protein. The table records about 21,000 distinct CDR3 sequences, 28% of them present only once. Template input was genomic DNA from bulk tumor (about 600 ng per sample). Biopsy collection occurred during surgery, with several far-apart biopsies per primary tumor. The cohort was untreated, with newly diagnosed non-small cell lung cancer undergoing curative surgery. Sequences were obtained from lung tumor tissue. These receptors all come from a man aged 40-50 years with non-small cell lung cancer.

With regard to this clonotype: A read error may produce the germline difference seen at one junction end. The CDR3 protein is CASTLAARYQETQYF. The CDR3 DNA follows: TGTGCCAGCACCTTAGCAGCGAGGTACCAAGAGACCCAGTACTTC. The V and J genes are TRBV7-6 and TRBJ2-5; D gene uncertain. The CDR3 consists of 15 residues. The germline CDR1 and CDR2 sequences are SGHVS and FNYEAQ.

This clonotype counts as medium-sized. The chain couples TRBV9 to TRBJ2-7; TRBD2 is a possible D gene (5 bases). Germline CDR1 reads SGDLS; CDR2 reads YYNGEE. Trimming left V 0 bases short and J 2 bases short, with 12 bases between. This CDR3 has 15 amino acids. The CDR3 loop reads CASSVGERPTYEQYF. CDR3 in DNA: TGTGCCAGCAGCGTAGGGGAGCGGCCTACCTACGAGCAGTACTTC.

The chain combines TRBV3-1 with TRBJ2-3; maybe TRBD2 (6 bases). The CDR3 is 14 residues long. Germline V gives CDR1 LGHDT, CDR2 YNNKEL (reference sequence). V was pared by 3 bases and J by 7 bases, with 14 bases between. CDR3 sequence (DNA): TGTGCCAGCAGCCACAGAGCGGAGGGGAATACGCAGTATTTT. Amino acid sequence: CASSHRAEGNTQYF.

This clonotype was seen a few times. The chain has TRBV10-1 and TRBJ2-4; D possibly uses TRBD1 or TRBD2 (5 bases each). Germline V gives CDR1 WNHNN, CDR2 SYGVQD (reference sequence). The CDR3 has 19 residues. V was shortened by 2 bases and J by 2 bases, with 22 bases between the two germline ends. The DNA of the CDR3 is TGCGCCAGCAGTGAGAGATGGGACCGAAGCGTATCAACCAAAAACATTCAGTACTTC. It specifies CASSERWDRSVSTKNIQYF.

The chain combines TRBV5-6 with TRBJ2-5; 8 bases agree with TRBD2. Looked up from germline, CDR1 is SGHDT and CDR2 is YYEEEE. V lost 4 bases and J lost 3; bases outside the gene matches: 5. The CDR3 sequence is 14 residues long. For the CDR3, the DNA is TGTGCCAGCAGCGCTAGCGGGTGGGAAGAGACCCAGTACTTC. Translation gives CASSASGWEETQYF.

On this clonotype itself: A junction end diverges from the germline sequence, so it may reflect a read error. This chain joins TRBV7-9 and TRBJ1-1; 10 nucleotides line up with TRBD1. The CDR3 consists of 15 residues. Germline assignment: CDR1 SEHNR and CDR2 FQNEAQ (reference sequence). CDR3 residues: CASSYPGTGEFEALF. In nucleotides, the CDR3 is TGTGCCAGCAGCTACCCGGGGACAGGGGAGTTTGAAGCTTTATTT. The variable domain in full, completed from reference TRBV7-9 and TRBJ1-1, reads DTGVSQNPRHKITKRGQNVTFRCDPISEHNRLYWYRQTLGQGPEFLTYFQNEAQLEKSRLLSDRFSAERPKGSFSTLEIQRTEQGDSAMYLCASSYPGTGEFEALFGQGTRLTVV.

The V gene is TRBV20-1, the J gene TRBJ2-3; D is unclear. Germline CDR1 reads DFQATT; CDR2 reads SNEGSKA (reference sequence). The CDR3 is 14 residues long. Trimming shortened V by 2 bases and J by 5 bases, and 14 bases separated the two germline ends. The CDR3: CSARRLGNIDTQYF. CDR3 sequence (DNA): TGCAGTGCTAGACGGCTCGGCAACATAGATACGCAGTATTTT.

CDR3 nucleotides: TGTGCCAGCAGCTTGACTAGCCTATTCTACAATGAGCAGTTCTTC. Its translation: CASSLTSLFYNEQFF. The chain carries TRBV7-8 and TRBJ2-1; 7 bases are shared with TRBD2. CDR3 length: 15 residues. Germline V lookup: CDR1 SGHVS, CDR2 FQNEAQ. V shed 3 bases, J shed 3 bases, and the junction held 5 bases outside the gene matches.

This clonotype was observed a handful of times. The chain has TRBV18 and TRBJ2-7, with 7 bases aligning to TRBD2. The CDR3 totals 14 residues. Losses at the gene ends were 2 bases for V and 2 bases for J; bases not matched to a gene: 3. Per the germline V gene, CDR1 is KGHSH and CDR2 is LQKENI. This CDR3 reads CASSPTAGAYEQYF. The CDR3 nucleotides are TGTGCCAGCTCACCAACGGCGGGAGCCTACGAGCAGTACTTC. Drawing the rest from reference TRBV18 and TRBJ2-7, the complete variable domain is NAGVMQNPRHLVRRRGQEARLRCSPMKGHSHVYWYRQLPEEGLKFMVYLQKENIIDESGMPKERFSAEFPKEGPSILRIQQVVRGDSAAYFCASSPTAGAYEQYFGPGTRLTVT.

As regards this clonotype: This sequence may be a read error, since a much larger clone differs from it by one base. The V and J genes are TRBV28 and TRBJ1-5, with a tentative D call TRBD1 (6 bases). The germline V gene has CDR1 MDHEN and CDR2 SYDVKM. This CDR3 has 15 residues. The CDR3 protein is CATVVQTGSNQPQRF. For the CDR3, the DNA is TGTGCCACCGTAGTCCAGACAGGTAGCAATCAGCCCCAGCGTTTT.

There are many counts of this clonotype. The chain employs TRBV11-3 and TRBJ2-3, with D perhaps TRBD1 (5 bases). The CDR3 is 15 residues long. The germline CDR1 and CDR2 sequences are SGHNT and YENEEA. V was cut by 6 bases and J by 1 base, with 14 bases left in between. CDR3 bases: TGTGCCAGCAGTAATTGGGGCGCGGGCACAGATACGCAGTATTTT. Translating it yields CASSNWGAGTDTQYF.

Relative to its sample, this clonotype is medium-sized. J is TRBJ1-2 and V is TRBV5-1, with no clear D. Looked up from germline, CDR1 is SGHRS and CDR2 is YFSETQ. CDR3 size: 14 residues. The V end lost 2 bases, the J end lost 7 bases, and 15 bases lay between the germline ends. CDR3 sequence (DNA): TGCGCCAGCAGCTTAGCCTTCTCGGGAGTTGGCTACACCTTC. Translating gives CASSLAFSGVGYTF. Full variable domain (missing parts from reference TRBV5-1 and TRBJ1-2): KAGVTQTPRYLIKTRGQQVTLSCSPISGHRSVSWYQQTPGQGLQFLFEYFSETQRNKGNFPGRFSGRQFSNSRSEMNVSTLELGDSALYLCASSLAFSGVGYTFGSGTRLTVV.

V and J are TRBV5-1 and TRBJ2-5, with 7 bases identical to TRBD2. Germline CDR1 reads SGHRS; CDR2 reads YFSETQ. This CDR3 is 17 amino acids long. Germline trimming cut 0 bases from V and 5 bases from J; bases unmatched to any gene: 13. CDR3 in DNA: TGCGCCAGCAGCTTGGCCGTGGGGGGAGGGCCGCGGGAGACCCAGTACTTC. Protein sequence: CASSLAVGGGPRETQYF.

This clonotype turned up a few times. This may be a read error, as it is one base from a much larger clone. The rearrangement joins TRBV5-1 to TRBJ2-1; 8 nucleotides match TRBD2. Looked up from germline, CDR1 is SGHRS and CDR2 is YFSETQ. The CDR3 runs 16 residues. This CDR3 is CASSPAPSGLRNEQLF. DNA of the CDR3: TGCGCCAGCAGCCCGGCGCCTAGCGGGCTACGGAATGAGCAGCTCTTC.

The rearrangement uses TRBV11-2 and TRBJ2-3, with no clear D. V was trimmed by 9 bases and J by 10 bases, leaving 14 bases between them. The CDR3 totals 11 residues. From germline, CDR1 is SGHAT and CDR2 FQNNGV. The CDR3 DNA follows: TGTGCCAGAAGTACCGTTTCGGCGCAGTATTTT. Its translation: CARSTVSAQYF.

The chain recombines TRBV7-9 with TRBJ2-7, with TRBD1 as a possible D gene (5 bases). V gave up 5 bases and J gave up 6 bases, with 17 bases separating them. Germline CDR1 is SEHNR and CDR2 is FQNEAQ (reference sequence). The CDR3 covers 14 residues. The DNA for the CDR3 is TGTGCCAGCAGCGAGTCAGGGCGGCCTGGCGAGCAGTACTTC. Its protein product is CASSESGRPGEQYF.

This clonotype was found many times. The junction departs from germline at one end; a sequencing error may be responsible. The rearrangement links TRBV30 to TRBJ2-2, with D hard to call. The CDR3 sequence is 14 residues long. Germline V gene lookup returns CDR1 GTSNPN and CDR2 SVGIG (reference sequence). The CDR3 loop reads CAWSGAFPTAELFF. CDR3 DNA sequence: TGTGCCTGGAGTGGGGCCTTCCCCACCGCGGAGCTGTTTTTT.

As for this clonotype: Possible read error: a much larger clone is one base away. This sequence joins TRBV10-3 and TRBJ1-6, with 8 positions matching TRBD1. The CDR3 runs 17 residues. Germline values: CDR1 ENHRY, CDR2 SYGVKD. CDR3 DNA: TGTGCCATCAGTGAGTCCACAGGGGGTACCTATAATTCACACCTCCACTTT. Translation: CAISESTGGTYNSHLHF.

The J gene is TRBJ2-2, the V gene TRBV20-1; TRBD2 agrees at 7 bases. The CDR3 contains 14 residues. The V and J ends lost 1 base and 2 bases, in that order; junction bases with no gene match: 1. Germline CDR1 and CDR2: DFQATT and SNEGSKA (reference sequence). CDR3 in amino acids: CSARVGLNTGELFF. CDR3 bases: TGCAGTGCTAGAGTGGGACTAAACACCGGGGAGCTGTTTTTT.

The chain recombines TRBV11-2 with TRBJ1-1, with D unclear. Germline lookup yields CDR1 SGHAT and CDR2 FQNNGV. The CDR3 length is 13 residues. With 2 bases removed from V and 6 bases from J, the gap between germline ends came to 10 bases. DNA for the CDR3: TGTGCCAGCAGCTTACAGACTCTTGCTGAAGCTTTCTTT. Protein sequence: CASSLQTLAEAFF.

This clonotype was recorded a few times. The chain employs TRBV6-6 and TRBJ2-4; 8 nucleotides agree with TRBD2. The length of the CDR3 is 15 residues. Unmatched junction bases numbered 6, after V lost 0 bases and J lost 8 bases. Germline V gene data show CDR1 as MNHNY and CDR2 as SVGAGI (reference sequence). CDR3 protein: CASSYSGTRGDIQYF. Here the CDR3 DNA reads TGTGCCAGCAGTTACTCTGGGACTAGGGGGGACATTCAGTACTTC.